This TCR beta chain came from a study of cytotoxic CD8 clonotypes in ibrutinib-treated CLL. Overall study: For this cohort, patients were about a dozen relapsed/refractory and some 15 treatment-naive, while 17 were IGHV unmutated. Whole-study results and caveats: Public clonotypes showed up rarely, and on treatment they shrank or held steady.

Notes on this clone: Its target is unknown.

Germline V gene sequence: CDR1 LNHNV, CDR2 YYDKDF (reference sequence). With 0 bases clipped from V and 4 bases from J, the junction kept 4 bases outside the gene matches. The CDR3 runs to 15 residues. The data were produced by immunoSEQ multiplex PCR, yet TCRdb's version contains in-frame clones alone and is incomplete. This repertoire shows about 69,000 clones, more than 75% found once; its top ten account for roughly 7.5%. The sample was PBMCs, taken at disease progression, from a patient treated with ibrutinib. The chain uses TRBV15 and TRBJ2-7; 9 bases align to TRBD2. The clonotype comes from a human donor with chronic lymphocytic leukemia. The chain's CDR3 is CATSRDQGLAYEQYF. The CDR3 region has the DNA TGTGCCACCAGCAGAGATCAAGGACTAGCGTACGAGCAGTACTTC.